Given below is one T cell receptor beta chain in context. Trimming left V 7 bases short and J 3 bases short, with 12 bases between. The CDR3 loop spans 13 amino acids. The germline V gene encodes CDR1 MNHEY and CDR2 SVGAGI. These data belong to a study of blood T cell repertoires in COVID-19. Study-level background: The analysed material was cDNA or gDNA that came from T cells, B-cell-depleted T cells, or PBMCs.

In the original processing: Researchers report that nucleated cell counts were estimated from reference gene primer amplification. Data came from immunoSEQ multiplex PCR; TCRdb stores just in-frame clones and leaves some out. The DNA was the basis for D and trimming; V, J and clone size are from that table. In the table there are 280,000 or so clones, 88% of which are singletons. This sequence was found in a woman in her thirties who had recovered from COVID-19. The chain employs TRBV6-5 and TRBJ2-5; a possible D gene is TRBD1 (8 bases). The sequencing input was peripheral blood. The DNA for the CDR3 is TGTGCCAGCAACAGGGGGGGAGAAGAGACCCAGTACTTC. Residues: CASNRGGEETQYF.